What follows are 8 T cell receptor beta chains derived from one specimen sequenced in a study of blood T cell repertoires in COVID-19. Measured with immunoSEQ multiplex PCR; TCRdb has only the in-frame clones, and not every one. The sample includes 150,000 to 250,000 clones, roughly 79% of them seen just once. Sequencing was carried out using peripheral blood. These receptors were obtained from a human donor with acute or convalescent COVID-19. The donor label of this sample is uncertain.

This chain uses TRBV5-1 with TRBJ2-2; D unclear. The CDR3 consists of 13 residues. Trimming removed 4 bases at V and 6 bases at J, with 10 bases between. Germline lookup yields CDR1 SGHRS and CDR2 YFSETQ. CDR3: CASSLLRPGELFF. For the CDR3, the DNA is TGCGCCAGCAGCCTCCTTCGTCCCGGGGAGCTGTTTTTT.

The chain combines TRBV28 with TRBJ2-1; D is uncertain. Germline V lookup: CDR1 MDHEN, CDR2 SYDVKM. Trimming pared 1 base from V and 8 bases from J, leaving 15 bases between. This CDR3 comprises 15 residues. The CDR3 loop is CASSLSPLLVYEQFF. The CDR3 nucleotides are TGTGCCAGCAGTTTATCCCCCCTCCTAGTATATGAGCAGTTCTTC.

J is TRBJ1-6 and V is TRBV3-1 (or the pseudogene TRBV3-2); TRBD1 agrees at 7 bases. The CDR3 has 15 amino acids. J gave up 12 bases and V 4 bases, and 12 bases lay outside the gene matches. Germline CDR1 and CDR2: LGHDT and YNNKEL (reference sequence). DNA of the CDR3: TGTGCCAGCAGCCGGGGGAGAGGGGGCTACGGACCCCTCCACTTT. Translated, it gives CASSRGRGGYGPLHF.

This chain connects TRBV6-2 or TRBV6-3 to TRBJ2-2; 8 positions match TRBD1. The J segment lost 3 bases and the V segment lost 6 bases, leaving 15 bases of the junction unmatched. This CDR3 region has 18 residues. The germline V gene encodes CDR1 MNHEY and CDR2 SVGEGT. CDR3 DNA sequence: TGTGCCAGCAGCCGAACCTGGACAGGGAGGTTGGACACCGGGGAGCTGTTTTTT. Residues: CASSRTWTGRLDTGELFF.

This clone was counted between two and nine times. This chain joins TRBV21-1 and TRBJ2-1; the table's TRBD2 call for D was not verified on the DNA. TRBV21-1 is deemed a pseudogene. The CDR3 covers 19 residues. The CDR3 sequence is CASSKPGLAGGPSYNEQFF. DNA of the CDR3: TGTGCCAGCAGCAAACCGGGACTAGCGGGAGGGCCGTCGTACAATGAGCAGTTCTTC.

The chain uses TRBV9 and TRBJ1-3; 9 nucleotides line up with TRBD1. The junction had 2 bases not matched to a gene; V was cut back by 3 bases and J by 1 base. The CDR3 runs 15 residues. Germline V gene lookup returns CDR1 SGDLS and CDR2 YYNGEE. As DNA, the CDR3 is TGTGCCAGCAGCGCCGGGACAGGGTCTGGAAACACCATATATTTT. The encoded protein is CASSAGTGSGNTIYF.

The chain recombines TRBV11-1 with TRBJ2-3; D perhaps matches TRBD1 (6 bases). The V gene lost 4 bases and the J gene lost 4 bases, with 12 bases spanning the gap. The CDR3 runs to 14 residues. Looked up from germline, CDR1 is SGHAT and CDR2 is FQDESV (reference sequence). The DNA for the CDR3 is TGTGCCAGCAGCTATACAGGGATGGCAGATACGCAGTATTTT. Its protein is CASSYTGMADTQYF. The whole variable domain, filled in from reference TRBV11-1 and TRBJ2-3, reads EAEVAQSPRYKITEKSQAVAFWCDPISGHATLYWYRQILGQGPELLVQFQDESVVDDSQLPKDRFSAERLKGVDSTLKIQPAELGDSAMYLCASSYTGMADTQYFGPGTRLTVL.

The rearrangement links TRBV27 to TRBJ1-2, with 9 bases matching TRBD1. Germline trimming cut 7 bases from V and 8 bases from J; bases unmatched to any gene: 8. The CDR3 loop spans 13 amino acids. In germline, CDR1 is MNHEY, CDR2 SMNVEV (reference sequence). This CDR3 reads CASNGQGSGGYTF. CDR3 in DNA: TGTGCCAGCAATGGACAGGGGAGTGGCGGCTACACCTTC.